These 24 T cell receptor beta chains came from one sample sequenced in a study of T cells in localized non-small cell lung cancer. TCRdb keeps only in-frame clones here, not all; method: immunoSEQ multiplex PCR. The top ten hold around an eighth of the sample, which has approximately 1,200 clones, more than 35% seen once. The sample consisted of lung tumor tissue, taken before any cancer treatment. Receptors were obtained from a male donor aged 60 or over with stage II squamous cell lung carcinoma.

J is TRBJ2-3 and V is TRBV15; perhaps TRBD2 as D (6 bases). The V end lost 0 bases, the J end lost 6 bases, and 13 bases lay between the germline ends. This CDR3 region has 15 residues. Germline-derived CDR1 and CDR2 are LNHNV and YYDKDF (reference sequence). CDR3 coding DNA: TGTGCCACCAGCAGAGAGGGGCGGGACCCGGATACGCAGTATTTT. It codes for CATSREGRDPDTQYF. The whole variable domain, remainder taken from reference TRBV15 and TRBJ2-3, is DAMVIQNPRYQVTQFGKPVTLSCSQTLNHNVMYWYQQKSSQAPKLLFHYYDKDFNNEADTPDNFQSRRPNTSFCFLDIRSPGLGDTAMYLCATSREGRDPDTQYFGPGTRLTVL.

This chain links TRBV19 with TRBJ2-3, with a possible D match to TRBD2 (6 bases). V was clipped by 3 bases and J by 6 bases, with 19 bases between them. This CDR3 is built from 16 residues. The germline CDR1 and CDR2 sequences are LNHDA and SQIVND (reference sequence). CDR3 in DNA: TGTGCCAGTAGTATTTCAGTCGGGAGCGGTGAGGATACGCAGTATTTT. This encodes CASSISVGSGEDTQYF.

The chain carries TRBV10-3 and TRBJ2-3, with TRBD2 matching over 7 bases. This CDR3 is 14 amino acids long. With 2 bases clipped from V and 1 base from J, the junction kept 0 bases outside the gene matches. Germline V gives CDR1 ENHRY, CDR2 SYGVKD. CDR3 nucleotide sequence: TGTGCCATCAGTGAGCTAGCGGGCACAGATACGCAGTATTTT. Its translation is CAISELAGTDTQYF.

The chain uses TRBV9 and TRBJ1-1, with 7 bases aligning to TRBD1. CDR3 length: 13 amino acids. V gave up 5 bases and J gave up 5 bases; unmatched junction bases: 6. CDR1 SGDLS and CDR2 YYNGEE come from the germline V gene. This chain's CDR3 is CASSEQGLTEAFF. CDR3 DNA: TGTGCCAGCAGTGAACAGGGGCTAACTGAAGCTTTCTTT.

The chain has TRBV11-3 and TRBJ1-4; D might be TRBD1 (6 bases). The V and J ends lost 0 bases and 10 bases respectively, with 12 bases between them. Looked up from germline, CDR1 is SGHNT and CDR2 is YENEEA. CDR3 length: 14 residues. In nucleotides, the CDR3 is TGTGCCAGCAGCTTAGAGGGTCAAGGGGGAAAACTGTTTTTT. Translation gives CASSLEGQGGKLFF. The full variable domain, completed using reference TRBV11-3 and TRBJ1-4, is EAGVVQSPRYKIIEKKQPVAFWCNPISGHNTLYWYLQNLGQGPELLIRYENEEAVDDSQLPKDRFSAERLKGVDSTLKIQPAELGDSAVYLCASSLEGQGGKLFFGSGTQLSVL.

V and J are TRBV28 and TRBJ2-1; 13 bases align to TRBD2. There are 14 residues in the CDR3. Germline-derived CDR1 and CDR2 are MDHEN and SYDVKM. The J segment lost 11 bases and the V segment lost 7 bases, leaving 8 bases of the junction unmatched. The CDR3 nucleotides are TGTGCCAGCACCTTGGGTGGGACTAGCGGGAAGCAGTTCTTC. It translates to CASTLGGTSGKQFF.

V and J are TRBV18 and TRBJ2-1; 7 nucleotides match TRBD1. CDR1 and CDR2 (germline): KGHSH, LQKENI. This CDR3 comprises 14 residues. Trimming cost V 8 bases and J 0 bases; bases outside gene matches: 4. CDR3 bases: TGTGCCAGCAGTGACAGGGACTCCTACAATGAGCAGTTCTTC. Encoded protein: CASSDRDSYNEQFF.

The gene calls are TRBV28 and TRBJ2-3, with 9 bases lining up with TRBD1. Trimming at V came to 2 bases and at J to 2 bases, leaving 2 bases not matched to a gene. The germline V gene encodes CDR1 MDHEN and CDR2 SYDVKM. The CDR3 loop spans 15 amino acids. CDR3 protein: CASSLTGGFTDTQYF. As DNA, the CDR3 is TGTGCCAGCAGTTTAACAGGGGGCTTCACAGATACGCAGTATTTT.

This clone was counted only a few times. The chain links TRBV11-3 to TRBJ2-7, with D possibly matching TRBD1 (6 bases). This CDR3 has 15 amino acids. Germline V gene sequence: CDR1 SGHNT, CDR2 YENEEA. The ends were cut back, 2 bases at V and 3 bases at J, with 14 bases in the middle. CDR3 sequence reads: CASSLTGSPDYEQYF. CDR3 coding DNA: TGTGCCAGCAGCTTAACAGGGAGCCCTGACTACGAGCAGTACTTC.

This clone was observed a handful of times. The chain carries TRBV4-1 and TRBJ2-1; 11 bases fit TRBD2. Per germline, CDR1 MGHRA and CDR2 YSYEKL. The ends lost 4 bases at V and 7 bases at J; junction bases unmatched: 6. This CDR3 is built from 15 residues. The chain's CDR3 is CASSPTSGRVNEQFF. The CDR3 DNA sequence: TGCGCCAGCAGCCCAACTAGCGGGAGAGTTAATGAGCAGTTCTTC.

This chain connects TRBV29-1 to TRBJ2-2; 8 bases agree with TRBD1. The germline gives CDR1 SQVTM, CDR2 ANQGSEA. The CDR3 is 14 residues long. V lost 6 bases and J lost 0; bases outside the gene matches: 3. This CDR3 is CSVGTGTNTGELFF. DNA of the CDR3: TGCAGCGTCGGGACAGGCACGAACACCGGGGAGCTGTTTTTT.

The chain links TRBV10-2 to TRBJ2-7, with 10 nucleotides matching TRBD2. The germline gives CDR1 WSHSY, CDR2 SAAADI. V lost 6 bases and J lost 1; bases outside the gene matches: 9. This CDR3 is built from 16 residues. The CDR3 sequence: CASRTPSGSLSYEQYF. The CDR3 nucleotides read TGCGCCAGCAGAACCCCTAGCGGGAGTTTGTCCTACGAGCAGTACTTC.

V gene TRBV19 combines with J gene TRBJ2-1; 9 bases line up with TRBD2. CDR1 is LNHDA and CDR2 is SQIVND in the germline V gene (reference sequence). V shed 6 bases, J shed 7 bases, and the junction held 10 bases outside the gene matches. CDR3 length: 15 residues. CDR3 protein: CASRIRLAGMNEQFF. CDR3 in DNA: TGTGCCAGTAGAATTCGCCTAGCGGGAATGAATGAGCAGTTCTTC.

The gene calls are TRBV30 and TRBJ1-4; D unresolved. Germline V CDR1 and CDR2: GTSNPN, SVGIG (reference sequence). V lost 0 bases to trimming and J lost 2 bases, with 7 bases between them. CDR3 length equals 14 residues. CDR3 coding DNA: TGTGCCTGGAGTGTAGGTTCGACTAATGAAAAACTGTTTTTT. It translates to CAWSVGSTNEKLFF.

This clone was picked up a small number of times. The chain uses TRBV6-7 and TRBJ1-5; D might be TRBD1 (5 bases). TRBV6-7 is designated an ORF whose function remains uncertain. Trimming pared 5 bases from V and 4 bases from J, leaving 18 bases between. The CDR3 contains 16 residues. The chain's CDR3 is CASSIRGGAGNQPQHF. The DNA of the CDR3 is TGTGCCAGCAGTATTCGGGGTGGGGCGGGTAATCAGCCCCAGCATTTT.

The chain carries TRBV19 and TRBJ2-5, with D unclear. V was trimmed by 3 bases and J by 1 base, leaving 12 bases between them. The germline V gene encodes CDR1 LNHDA and CDR2 SQIVND (reference sequence). The CDR3 consists of 15 residues. CDR3 DNA: TGTGCCAGTAGTATGGCATCAGTTATCCAAGAGACCCAGTACTTC. Translation gives CASSMASVIQETQYF.

The chain joins TRBV28 to TRBJ1-2; D ambiguous. The CDR3 is 13 residues long. CDR1 MDHEN and CDR2 SYDVKM come from the germline V gene. V dropped 5 bases and J dropped 3 bases, with 10 bases sitting between them. CDR3 nucleotide sequence: TGTGCCAGCAGTCAAGACATGGACTATGGCTACACCTTC. Translation gives CASSQDMDYGYTF.

There are a few counts of this clone. This rearrangement joins TRBV9 to TRBJ2-3; D may be TRBD1 (6 bases). The CDR3 has 16 amino acids. Germline assignment: CDR1 SGDLS and CDR2 YYNGEE. V lost 0 bases to trimming and J lost 4 bases, with 15 bases between them. The CDR3 coding sequence is TGTGCCAGCAGCGTAGGTAATGGGGGCTCGGCAGATACGCAGTATTTT. Residues: CASSVGNGGSADTQYF.

V gene TRBV15 combines with J gene TRBJ1-2, with TRBD1 matching 7 bases. The CDR3 is 14 amino acids. CDR1 and CDR2 from the germline V gene are LNHNV and YYDKDF (reference sequence). Unmatched junction bases numbered 5, after V lost 1 base and J lost 6 bases. The CDR3 spells CATSRGQGGNGYTF. CDR3 in DNA: TGTGCCACCAGCAGAGGACAGGGCGGGAATGGCTACACCTTC.

This clone was seen only a few times. V and J are TRBV9 and TRBJ1-5; weak D call: TRBD1 (5 bases). The CDR3 is 15 amino acids. V lost 5 bases to trimming and J lost 0 bases, with 12 bases between them. Germline lookup yields CDR1 SGDLS and CDR2 YYNGEE. CDR3 DNA: TGTGCCAGCAGTGCGGGGCAGGGTAGCAATCAGCCCCAGCATTTT. Translating it yields CASSAGQGSNQPQHF.

The rearrangement uses TRBV18 and TRBJ1-1; no reliable D call. This CDR3 spans 13 amino acids. Germline lookup yields CDR1 KGHSH and CDR2 LQKENI. V was trimmed by 2 bases and J by 1 base, leaving 5 bases between them. As DNA, the CDR3 is TGTGCCAGCTCACCATGGGAGAACACTGAAGCTTTCTTT. Residues: CASSPWENTEAFF.

The rearrangement joins TRBV29-1 to TRBJ1-1, with 8 nucleotides matching TRBD1. The V gene's germline CDR1 is SQVTM and CDR2 ANQGSEA. The CDR3 has 13 residues. The J segment lost 7 bases and the V segment lost 4 bases, leaving 8 bases of the junction unmatched. The CDR3: CSVAGRGLNEAFF. The DNA of the CDR3 is TGCAGCGTTGCCGGCAGGGGGCTGAATGAAGCTTTCTTT.

Only a few counts were recorded for this clone. The chain joins TRBV18 to TRBJ2-7, with D possibly matching TRBD1 (5 bases). The CDR3 totals 14 residues. From germline, CDR1 is KGHSH and CDR2 LQKENI. The V end was cut by 2 bases, the J end by 5 bases, with 13 bases between. The CDR3 loop is CASSPGQTEHEQYF. CDR3 DNA: TGTGCCAGCTCACCAGGGCAGACAGAACACGAGCAGTACTTC.

The V call is TRBV6-7, the J call TRBJ2-1; a possible D gene is TRBD1 (8 bases). TRBV6-7 carries the ORF label, with uncertain function. V dropped 4 bases and J dropped 6 bases, with 19 bases sitting between them. This CDR3 is built from 16 residues. The CDR3 DNA is TGTGCCAGCAGTTTCAGGGGGCGGGAGCGTCGCAATGAGCAGTTCTTC. Translating gives CASSFRGRERRNEQFF.